Listed here are 15 T cell receptor beta chains from one sample, sequenced in a study of cytomegalovirus exposure and HLA in healthy donors. The PCR contained 60 Vbeta and 13 Jbeta primers. Data came from immunoSEQ multiplex PCR; TCRdb stores just in-frame clones and leaves some out. The table has approximately 150,000 clones, approximately 80% seen once. The material sequenced was PBMCs. These receptors all stem from a woman aged 40 to 50 in good health and CMV-seronegative.

The count of this clone is one. The V gene is TRBV5-1, the J gene TRBJ1-5, with 9 bases aligning to TRBD1. Losses at the gene ends were 4 bases for V and 3 bases for J; bases not matched to a gene: 5. Germline V gene sequence: CDR1 SGHRS, CDR2 YFSETQ. This CDR3 has 15 residues. The CDR3 DNA reads TGCGCCAGCAGCAGGACAGGGGACTTCAATCAGCCCCAGCATTTT. This translates into CASSRTGDFNQPQHF.

The chain combines TRBV9 with TRBJ2-7, with 8 nucleotides matching TRBD1. The CDR3 is 14 amino acids. Trimming cost V 4 bases and J 2 bases; bases outside gene matches: 5. The germline gives CDR1 SGDLS, CDR2 YYNGEE. CDR3 DNA sequence: TGTGCCAGCAGCCCGACAGGGGCGGCCTACGAGCAGTACTTC. Its translation: CASSPTGAAYEQYF.

The genes are TRBV4-1 and TRBJ1-5; D might be TRBD1 (5 bases). The germline V gene has CDR1 MGHRA and CDR2 YSYEKL. There are 14 residues in the CDR3. V was pared by 5 bases and J by 7 bases, with 15 bases between. CDR3 DNA sequence: TGCGCCAGCAGCGTAACCACGGGGGGACAGCCCCAGCATTTT. It specifies CASSVTTGGQPQHF.

The chain has TRBV7-6 and TRBJ1-1; D is perhaps TRBD1 (6 bases). The CDR3 extends over 16 amino acids. Germline assignment: CDR1 SGHVS and CDR2 FNYEAQ. V lost 1 base and J 3 bases, leaving 15 bases between the germline ends. CDR3 loop: CASSLGNPTGYTEAFF. In nucleotides, the CDR3 is TGTGCCAGCAGCTTAGGTAACCCGACAGGTTACACTGAAGCTTTCTTT.

The chain carries TRBV30 and TRBJ2-1; maybe TRBD2 (5 bases). CDR3 size: 11 residues. The ends were cut back, 3 bases at V and 11 bases at J, with 11 bases in the middle. Germline V CDR1 and CDR2: GTSNPN, SVGIG (reference sequence). The CDR3, as DNA: TGTGCCTGGAGGACGGGAACCCAGCAGTTCTTC. Amino acids: CAWRTGTQQFF. The variable domain in full, with the rest retrieved from reference TRBV30 and TRBJ2-1, is SQTIHQWPATLVQPVGSPLSLECTVEGTSNPNLYWYRQAAGRGLQLLFYSVGIGQISSEVPQNLSASRPQDRQFILSSKKLLLSDSGFYLCAWRTGTQQFFGPGTRLTVL.

The chain recombines TRBV9 with TRBJ2-2; tentative D call: TRBD1 (6 bases). There are 15 residues in the CDR3. With 4 bases removed from V and 8 bases from J, the gap between germline ends came to 18 bases. Germline CDR1 reads SGDLS; CDR2 reads YYNGEE. The CDR3 nucleotides read TGTGCCAGCAGCCCTCGGACAGAATTTCTGGGGGAGCTGTTTTTT. Protein: CASSPRTEFLGELFF. The full variable domain, completed using reference TRBV9 and TRBJ2-2, is DSGVTQTPKHLITATGQRVTLRCSPRSGDLSVYWYQQSLDQGLQFLIQYYNGEERAKGNILERFSAQQFPDLHSELNLSSLELGDSALYFCASSPRTEFLGELFFGEGSRLTVL.

This clone has a single count. The chain is built from TRBV4-2 and TRBJ1-1, with 9 bases identical to TRBD1. Germline CDR1 and CDR2: LGHNA and YNFKEQ. This CDR3 comprises 15 residues. J gave up 4 bases and V 2 bases, and 5 bases lay outside the gene matches. The CDR3 nucleotides read TGTGCCAGCAGCCAACCCCGACAGGGGGTCACTGAAGCTTTCTTT. It encodes CASSQPRQGVTEAFF.

The chain uses TRBV20-1 and TRBJ1-2; D is undetermined. The CDR3 sequence is 11 residues long. The V gene's germline CDR1 is DFQATT and CDR2 SNEGSKA (reference sequence). Trimming cost V 4 bases and J 2 bases, with 5 bases left between them. This CDR3 reads CSANQNYGYTF. The CDR3 DNA reads as TGCAGTGCTAACCAGAACTATGGCTACACCTTC.

V and J are TRBV6-5 and TRBJ2-7; 8 nucleotides match TRBD2. The ends lost 2 bases at V and 6 bases at J; junction bases unmatched: 3. Per germline, CDR1 MNHEY and CDR2 SVGAGI. The CDR3 covers 13 residues. The CDR3 is CASSYGLASEQYF. The CDR3 nucleotides are TGTGCCAGCAGTTACGGACTAGCCTCCGAGCAGTACTTC.

V is TRBV15 and J is TRBJ1-2, with a tentative D call TRBD1 (5 bases). Germline CDR1 LNHNV, CDR2 YYDKDF (reference sequence). V lost 3 bases, J lost 6 bases, and 8 bases lay in between. This CDR3 contains 12 residues. CDR3 protein: CATSSGGDGYTF. The CDR3 DNA follows: TGTGCCACCAGCAGCGGAGGGGATGGCTACACCTTC.

This sequence joins TRBV6-5 and TRBJ2-7; TRBD2 aligns across 9 bases. The germline CDR1 and CDR2 sequences are MNHEY and SVGAGI. V gave up 8 bases and J gave up 0 bases; unmatched junction bases: 5. The CDR3 consists of 14 residues. The CDR3 DNA reads as TGTGCCAGCGGTAGCGGGAGTGACTCCTACGAGCAGTACTTC. Protein: CASGSGSDSYEQYF.

The CDR3 DNA is TGTGCCAGCAGTCCGGGACAGGGGTTGCACGAGCAGTACTTC. This gives the protein CASSPGQGLHEQYF. The genes are TRBV6-1 and TRBJ2-7, with 10 positions matching TRBD1. V shed 5 bases, J shed 5 bases, and the junction held 6 bases outside the gene matches. Germline V gives CDR1 MNHNS, CDR2 SASEGT. The CDR3 spans 14 residues.

The chain couples TRBV9 to TRBJ1-1; the match to TRBD1 covers 8 bases. Per the germline V gene, CDR1 is SGDLS and CDR2 is YYNGEE. With V trimmed by 4 bases and J by 5 bases, 7 bases remained unmatched. This CDR3 contains 14 residues. For the CDR3, the DNA is TGTGCCAGCAGCCTCGACAGGGGTTCAACTGAAGCTTTCTTT. As protein: CASSLDRGSTEAFF. Together with reference TRBV9 and TRBJ1-1, the CDR3 gives the full variable domain: DSGVTQTPKHLITATGQRVTLRCSPRSGDLSVYWYQQSLDQGLQFLIQYYNGEERAKGNILERFSAQQFPDLHSELNLSSLELGDSALYFCASSLDRGSTEAFFGQGTRLTVV.

This clone appeared a single time. The chain joins TRBV5-1 to TRBJ2-2; the match to TRBD1 covers 7 bases. Per germline, CDR1 SGHRS and CDR2 YFSETQ. The CDR3 is 14 residues long. V shed 7 bases, J shed 3 bases, and the junction held 6 bases outside the gene matches. The CDR3 spells CASLTGFDTGELFF. The CDR3, as DNA: TGCGCCAGCCTGACAGGGTTCGACACCGGGGAGCTGTTTTTT.

The chain joins TRBV7-2 to TRBJ1-4; D perhaps matches TRBD1 (5 bases). V gave up 3 bases and J gave up 8 bases, with 10 bases separating them. CDR3 length: 13 residues. Germline V lookup: CDR1 SGHTA, CDR2 FQGNSA. The CDR3 coding sequence is TGTGCCAGCAGCTTGGCGCACAGGGAAAAACTGTTTTTT. Encoded protein: CASSLAHREKLFF.